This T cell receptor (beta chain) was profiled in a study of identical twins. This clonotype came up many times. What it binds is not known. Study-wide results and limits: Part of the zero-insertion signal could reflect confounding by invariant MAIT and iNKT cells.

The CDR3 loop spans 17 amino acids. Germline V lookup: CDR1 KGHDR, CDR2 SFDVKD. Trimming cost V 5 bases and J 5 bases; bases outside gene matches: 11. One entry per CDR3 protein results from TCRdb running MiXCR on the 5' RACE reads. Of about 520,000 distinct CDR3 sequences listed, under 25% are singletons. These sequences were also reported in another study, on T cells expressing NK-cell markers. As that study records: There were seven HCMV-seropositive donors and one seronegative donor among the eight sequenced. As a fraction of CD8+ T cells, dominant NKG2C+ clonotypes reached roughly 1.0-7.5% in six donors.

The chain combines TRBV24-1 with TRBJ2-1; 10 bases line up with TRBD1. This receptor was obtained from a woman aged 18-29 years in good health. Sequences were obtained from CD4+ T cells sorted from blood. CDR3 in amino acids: CATSGKPGQGRDNEQFF. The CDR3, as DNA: TGTGCCACCAGTGGAAAACCGGGACAGGGGAGGGACAATGAGCAGTTCTTC.